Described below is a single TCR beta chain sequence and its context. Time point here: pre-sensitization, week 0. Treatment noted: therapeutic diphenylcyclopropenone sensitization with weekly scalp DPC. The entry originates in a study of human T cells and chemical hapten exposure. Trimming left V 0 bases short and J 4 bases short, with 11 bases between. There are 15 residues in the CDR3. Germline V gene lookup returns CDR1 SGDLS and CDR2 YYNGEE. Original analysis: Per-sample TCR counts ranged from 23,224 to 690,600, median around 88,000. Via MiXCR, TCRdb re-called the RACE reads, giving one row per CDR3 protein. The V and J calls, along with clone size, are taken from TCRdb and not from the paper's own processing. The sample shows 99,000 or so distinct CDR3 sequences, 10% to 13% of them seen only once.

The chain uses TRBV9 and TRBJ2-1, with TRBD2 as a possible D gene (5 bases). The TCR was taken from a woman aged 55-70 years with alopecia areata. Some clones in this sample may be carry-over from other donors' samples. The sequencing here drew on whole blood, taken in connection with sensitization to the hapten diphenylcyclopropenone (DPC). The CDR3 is CASSVGGFPYNEQFF. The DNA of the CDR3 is TGTGCCAGCAGCGTAGGAGGGTTCCCGTACAATGAGCAGTTCTTC.